The clone carrying this T cell receptor beta chain was counted a few times. The antigen remains undetermined. This sample is drawn from a study of naive and memory T cell subsets. Whole-study results and caveats: TCR transcript changes with activation or differentiation may affect this RNA method.

The library had UMIs added by 3' ligation of an oligonucleotide to TCR cDNA. Whole blood, 2.5 to 3 ml, came from adult healthy volunteers. Reverse transcription used DNase-treated unsorted total RNA, aiming for about 1 to 1000 ng. This CDR3 comprises 13 residues. Trimming took 5 bases from V and 3 from J, leaving 13 bases between them. Germline V gives CDR1 SQVTM, CDR2 ANQGSEA. Ligated cDNA underwent four rounds of PCR with nested alpha and beta constant region primers and SP2. Blood and skin TCR RNA was reverse transcribed with alpha and beta constant primers. One entry per CDR3 protein results from TCRdb running MiXCR on the 5' RACE reads. The data contain tens of thousands of distinct CDR3 sequences, 7% to 8% of them seen just once; the ten biggest clones take up about a fifth.

J is TRBJ1-1 and V is TRBV29-1; D may be TRBD1 (6 bases). This receptor was obtained from a female donor in good health. In DNA, the CDR3 is TGCAGCGTTCGGACAGTACGAGACACTGAAGCTTTCTTT. Amino acid sequence: CSVRTVRDTEAFF.